The 30 T cell receptor beta chains listed next were all sequenced from one sample in a study of blood T cell repertoires in COVID-19. The method was immunoSEQ multiplex PCR; TCRdb's version includes in-frame clones alone and lacks a portion of them. The sample comprises fewer than 250,000 clones, over 80% of which are singletons, and 2.5% to 3% rests with the top ten. Sequenced: PBMCs or T cells enriched from blood (not recorded which). The origin of the receptors is a woman in her twenties or thirties with acute COVID-19.

The chain is built from TRBV27 and TRBJ2-7; D is unresolved. The germline V gene has CDR1 MNHEY and CDR2 SMNVEV (reference sequence). V lost 5 bases and J lost 1, with 18 bases in between. The CDR3 is made up of 16 amino acids. CDR3 in amino acids: CASSPFGLGISYEQYF. The DNA of the CDR3 is TGTGCCAGCAGTCCATTCGGTTTGGGCATTTCCTACGAGCAGTACTTC.

The chain recombines TRBV27 with TRBJ1-5; D might be TRBD1 (5 bases). This CDR3 comprises 17 residues. V was shortened by 2 bases and J by 3 bases, with 17 bases between the two germline ends. The V gene's germline CDR1 is MNHEY and CDR2 SMNVEV (reference sequence). CDR3 coding DNA: TGTGCCAGCAGTTTAAGGTCGTGGCAGGGTGTCAATCAGCCCCAGCATTTT. Amino acid sequence: CASSLRSWQGVNQPQHF.

V is TRBV3-1 (or the pseudogene TRBV3-2) and J is TRBJ1-3; 7 positions agree with TRBD1. The CDR3 is made up of 15 amino acids. V trimming: 2 bases; J trimming: 8 bases; junction bases outside the gene matches: 9. Germline V CDR1 and CDR2: LGHDT, YNNKEL (reference sequence). Here the CDR3 reads CASSQSQGDGDTIYF. The CDR3 bases are TGTGCCAGCAGCCAATCCCAGGGGGACGGGGACACCATATATTTT.

This chain connects TRBV3-1 (or the pseudogene TRBV3-2) to TRBJ2-7; 7 bases are a match to TRBD1. The junction had 6 bases not matched to a gene; V was cut back by 5 bases and J by 2 bases. The V gene's germline CDR1 is LGHDT and CDR2 YNNKEL (reference sequence). This CDR3 has 14 amino acids. In DNA form, the CDR3 reads TGTGCCAGCAGCGCAGGGGGTATCACCTACGAGCAGTACTTC. This gives the protein CASSAGGITYEQYF.

V and J are TRBV7-9 and TRBJ1-1; no clear D. The CDR3 extends over 14 amino acids. The germline V gene encodes CDR1 SEHNR and CDR2 FQNEAQ (reference sequence). V dropped 5 bases and J dropped 1 base, with 11 bases sitting between them. CDR3 sequence (DNA): TGTGCCAGCAGCGCCGATATGCGGAACACTGAAGCTTTCTTT. It codes for CASSADMRNTEAFF. Looking up the rest from reference TRBV7-9 and TRBJ1-1 gives the full variable domain: DTGVSQNPRHKITKRGQNVTFRCDPISEHNRLYWYRQTLGQGPEFLTYFQNEAQLEKSRLLSDRFSAERPKGSFSTLEIQRTEQGDSAMYLCASSADMRNTEAFFGQGTRLTVV.

The J gene is TRBJ1-3, the V gene TRBV9; weak D call: TRBD1 (5 bases). The length of the CDR3 is 15 residues. The V end was cut by 3 bases, the J end by 0 bases, with 10 bases between. Germline CDR1 SGDLS, CDR2 YYNGEE. The CDR3 bases are TGTGCCAGCAGCGCGACAGTCCTCTCTGGAAACACCATATATTTT. It specifies CASSATVLSGNTIYF.

The chain recombines TRBV7-9 with TRBJ2-7; TRBD1 matches 7 bases. V shed 5 bases and J 3 bases; nucleotides not matched to a gene: 16. CDR1 is SEHNR, CDR2 FQNEAQ, per germline (reference sequence). The CDR3 is 17 amino acids. The CDR3 bases are TGTGCCAGCAGCCCCACCCACAGGGGAATTTCCCACTACGAGCAGTACTTC. Amino acid sequence: CASSPTHRGISHYEQYF. The full variable domain, in which reference TRBV7-9 and TRBJ2-7 provide the parts outside the CDR3, is DTGVSQNPRHKITKRGQNVTFRCDPISEHNRLYWYRQTLGQGPEFLTYFQNEAQLEKSRLLSDRFSAERPKGSFSTLEIQRTEQGDSAMYLCASSPTHRGISHYEQYFGPGTRLTVT.

The chain combines TRBV6-5 with TRBJ2-4; possible D gene TRBD1, 5 bases. Germline CDR1 is MNHEY and CDR2 is SVGAGI. V lost 2 bases and J lost 4, with 9 bases in between. The CDR3 is 14 residues long. CDR3 sequence: CASSYRAGKNIQYF. In nucleotides, the CDR3 is TGTGCCAGCAGTTACAGGGCAGGGAAAAACATTCAGTACTTC.

The CDR3 coding sequence is TGTGCCAGCAGCGTAGCAATGAACACTGAAGCTTTCTTT. Protein: CASSVAMNTEAFF. The genes are TRBV9 and TRBJ1-1, with D hard to call. The CDR3 consists of 13 residues. CDR1 SGDLS and CDR2 YYNGEE come from the germline V gene. V was shortened by 0 bases and J by 0 bases, with 3 bases between the two germline ends.

This CDR3 is CASSPQGFQPQHF. The CDR3 coding sequence is TGTGCCAGTAGCCCGCAGGGTTTTCAGCCCCAGCATTTT. This chain links TRBV19 with TRBJ1-5, with a tentative D call TRBD1 (5 bases). Trimming left V 6 bases short and J 6 bases short, with 12 bases between. The length of the CDR3 is 13 residues. CDR1 and CDR2 (germline): LNHDA, SQIVND (reference sequence).

V is TRBV19 and J is TRBJ2-1; TRBD1 agrees at 9 bases. The V gene's germline CDR1 is LNHDA and CDR2 SQIVND (reference sequence). The CDR3 runs 16 residues. The V and J ends lost 4 bases and 4 bases, in that order; junction bases with no gene match: 8. As DNA, the CDR3 is TGTGCCAGTAGTAGGGACAGGGAAGGGGCGTACAATGAGCAGTTCTTC. It specifies CASSRDREGAYNEQFF.

This sequence joins TRBV24-1 and TRBJ2-5; D unresolved. The CDR3 has 12 residues. The V and J ends lost 8 bases and 4 bases respectively, with 10 bases between them. Germline CDR1 is KGHDR and CDR2 is SFDVKD. The CDR3 region has the DNA TGTGCCACCACAGCCCGGAGAGAGACCCAGTACTTC. It translates to CATTARRETQYF.

This chain links TRBV30 with TRBJ2-5; 8 nucleotides align to TRBD2. V shed 5 bases and J 4 bases; nucleotides not matched to a gene: 9. The CDR3 totals 14 residues. Germline CDR1 is GTSNPN and CDR2 is SVGIG (reference sequence). CDR3 sequence reads: CAWGTKGLGETQYF. The CDR3 DNA is TGTGCCTGGGGAACCAAGGGACTAGGAGAGACCCAGTACTTC. The complete variable domain, with remaining parts taken from reference TRBV30 and TRBJ2-5, reads SQTIHQWPATLVQPVGSPLSLECTVEGTSNPNLYWYRQAAGRGLQLLFYSVGIGQISSEVPQNLSASRPQDRQFILSSKKLLLSDSGFYLCAWGTKGLGETQYFGPGTRLLVL.

The rearrangement links TRBV27 to TRBJ1-5; D uncertain. Deletions cut 5 bases from V and 7 bases from J, with 12 bases between. CDR1 and CDR2 from the germline V gene are MNHEY and SMNVEV (reference sequence). The CDR3 spans 13 residues. The CDR3 DNA follows: TGTGCCAGCAGTGATCGGGAATTCCAGCCCCAGCATTTT. It specifies CASSDREFQPQHF.

The chain joins TRBV5-1 to TRBJ2-4; 10 bases map to TRBD1. This CDR3 contains 15 residues. Germline values: CDR1 SGHRS, CDR2 YFSETQ. The trim removed 1 base at V and 3 bases at J, leaving 1 base unmatched. The CDR3: CASSLRDRGKNIQYF. In DNA form, the CDR3 reads TGCGCCAGCAGCTTGAGGGACAGGGGCAAAAACATTCAGTACTTC.

The chain combines TRBV20-1 with TRBJ1-2; the D is unclear. Germline loops: CDR1 DFQATT, CDR2 SNEGSKA (reference sequence). This CDR3 region has 11 residues. The V gene lost 6 bases and the J gene lost 8 bases, with 13 bases spanning the gap. The CDR3 sequence is CSAPHFPGYTF. In DNA, the CDR3 is TGCAGTGCACCCCACTTCCCCGGCTACACCTTC.

The chain employs TRBV7-8 and TRBJ1-1; possible D gene TRBD1, 5 bases. The CDR3 consists of 14 residues. V lost 5 bases to trimming and J lost 4 bases, with 14 bases between them. CDR1 and CDR2 (germline): SGHVS, FQNEAQ. The chain's CDR3 is CASSPQQGGTEAFF. In DNA form, the CDR3 reads TGTGCCAGCAGCCCCCAGCAGGGTGGCACTGAAGCTTTCTTT.

The genes are TRBV5-5 and TRBJ2-7, with 7 positions matching TRBD1. CDR1 is SGHKS, CDR2 YYEKEE, per germline (reference sequence). The length of the CDR3 is 15 residues. Trimming at V came to 0 bases and at J to 5 bases, leaving 8 bases not matched to a gene. CDR3 nucleotides: TGTGCCAGCAGCTTGGGGGCCGGACAGGTTCACGAGCAGTACTTC. Amino acids: CASSLGAGQVHEQYF.

This chain connects TRBV5-1 to TRBJ1-1; D uncertain. CDR1 is SGHRS and CDR2 is YFSETQ in the germline V gene. This CDR3 contains 16 residues. The V end was cut by 1 base, the J end by 0 bases, with 13 bases between. As DNA, the CDR3 is TGCGCCAGCAGCTTGTGGGGAAGGAGGATGAACACTGAAGCTTTCTTT. It codes for CASSLWGRRMNTEAFF.

The CDR3 region is CASSLRASNEQFF. In DNA form, the CDR3 reads TGTGCCAGCAGTTTACGAGCGAGCAATGAGCAGTTCTTC. This chain connects TRBV12-3 or TRBV12-4 to TRBJ2-1; unclear D gene. Trimming took 2 bases from V and 6 from J, leaving 8 bases between them. CDR3 length: 13 residues.

This chain uses TRBV6-6 with TRBJ2-7; D is possibly TRBD2 (6 bases). V lost 6 bases and J 5 bases, leaving 11 bases between the germline ends. CDR1 and CDR2 (germline): MNHNY, SVGAGI (reference sequence). The CDR3 length is 12 residues. CDR3 bases: TGTGCCAGCAGCCCGACGGGGGACGAGCAGTACTTC. This gives the protein CASSPTGDEQYF.

This clone was counted a single time. The J gene is TRBJ1-5, the V gene TRBV6-4; D gene unclear. Deletions cut 3 bases from V and 1 base from J, with 10 bases between. This CDR3 contains 15 residues. Germline V lookup: CDR1 MRHNA, CDR2 SNTAGT. The CDR3 spells CASSESGSSNQPQHF. CDR3 nucleotides: TGTGCCAGCAGTGAGAGCGGCTCGAGCAATCAGCCCCAGCATTTT.

This sequence joins TRBV27 and TRBJ2-1, with D possibly TRBD1 on 5 matching bases. V lost 6 bases to trimming and J lost 12 bases, with 24 bases between them. Per the germline V gene, CDR1 is MNHEY and CDR2 is SMNVEV (reference sequence). The CDR3 has 15 amino acids. CDR3 amino acids: CASRVTGAPTRGQFF. The CDR3 coding sequence is TGTGCCAGCAGAGTAACAGGTGCCCCTACAAGGGGGCAGTTCTTC.

The chain carries TRBV6-5 and TRBJ1-6; D not certain. The V end lost 0 bases, the J end lost 6 bases, and 6 bases lay between the germline ends. The CDR3 covers 14 residues. CDR1 and CDR2 (germline): MNHEY, SVGAGI. CDR3: CASSYSAINSPLHF. The CDR3 nucleotides read TGTGCCAGCAGTTACTCGGCCATTAATTCACCCCTCCACTTT.

The chain couples TRBV20-1 to TRBJ2-7; D is possibly TRBD1 (6 bases). The CDR3 totals 11 residues. Per germline, CDR1 DFQATT and CDR2 SNEGSKA (reference sequence). Trimming took 7 bases from V and 7 from J, leaving 14 bases between them. DNA of the CDR3: TGCAGTGTCGCAGGGGCAAGGGAGCAGTACTTC. Its protein is CSVAGAREQYF.

This rearrangement joins TRBV11-2 to TRBJ2-7; 11 bases match TRBD1. V shed 6 bases, J shed 1 base, and the junction held 5 bases outside the gene matches. The V gene's germline CDR1 is SGHAT and CDR2 FQNNGV. The CDR3 contains 15 residues. In DNA form, the CDR3 reads TGTGCCAGCAGTTGGGGGACAGGGGGATCCTACGAGCAGTACTTC. Protein sequence: CASSWGTGGSYEQYF. Combining the CDR3 with reference TRBV11-2 and TRBJ2-7 gives the whole variable domain EAGVAQSPRYKIIEKRQSVAFWCNPISGHATLYWYQQILGQGPKLLIQFQNNGVVDDSQLPKDRFSAERLKGVDSTLKIQPAKLEDSAVYLCASSWGTGGSYEQYFGPGTRLTVT.

The V gene is TRBV11-1, the J gene TRBJ2-2, with 10 nucleotides matching TRBD1. V was pared by 0 bases and J by 5 bases, with 3 bases of the junction left unmatched. Germline V gene sequence: CDR1 SGHAT, CDR2 FQDESV (reference sequence). The CDR3 runs to 16 residues. CDR3 residues: CASSLAGTGVTGELFF. The CDR3 DNA reads TGTGCCAGCAGCTTAGCCGGGACAGGGGTAACCGGGGAGCTGTTTTTT.

This clone has only a few counts. The V call is TRBV5-5, the J call TRBJ1-5; D perhaps matches TRBD1 (6 bases). CDR1 is SGHKS, CDR2 YYEKEE, per germline (reference sequence). Trimming pared 2 bases from V and 4 bases from J, leaving 7 bases between. The CDR3 loop spans 13 amino acids. CDR3 in DNA: TGTGCCAGCAGCTTAGACAGGAATCAGCCCCAGCATTTT. It yields the protein CASSLDRNQPQHF.

The chain links TRBV5-6 to TRBJ1-2; D uncertain. V was clipped by 1 base and J by 4 bases, with 11 bases between them. CDR3 size: 14 residues. Germline CDR1 SGHDT, CDR2 YYEEEE. CDR3 sequence reads: CASSLQPGSYGYTF. CDR3 DNA sequence: TGTGCCAGCAGCTTGCAACCCGGGAGCTATGGCTACACCTTC.

The chain couples TRBV2 to TRBJ1-2; possibly TRBD1 for D (5 bases). The germline gives CDR1 SNHLY, CDR2 FYNNEI. V dropped 2 bases and J dropped 6 bases, with 13 bases sitting between them. There are 14 residues in the CDR3. The CDR3 bases are TGTGCCAGCAGTGAACGGAGGGACGGCAATGGCTACACCTTC. Its translation: CASSERRDGNGYTF.